The source of this TCR beta chain is a study of Graves' ophthalmopathy and Graves' hyperthyroidism. Amplification from RNA transcripts yielded the TCR beta CDR3 regions. HTBI-primed RT-PCR formed the first round, and a multiplex PCR formed the second. TCRdb ran MiXCR on the multiplex PCR reads and lists one entry per CDR3 protein. This sample carries about half a million distinct CDR3 sequences, approximately 15% of them seen once, and the ten largest clones take roughly 10%. V gave up 0 bases and J gave up 2 bases, with 16 bases separating them. The CDR3 sequence is 17 residues long. Germline V gives CDR1 MNHEY, CDR2 SVGAGI. Moderate-to-severe activity, CAS ≥3, NOSPECS ≥4 and a duration under 3 months were seen in donors with ophthalmopathy. Exclusion applied to patients with other autoimmune diseases, uncontrolled infections, pregnancy or lactation. Many counts were recorded for this clonotype.

The receptor was isolated from a woman aged 25-40 years with Graves' ophthalmopathy. The V gene is TRBV6-5, the J gene TRBJ1-2; possibly TRBD1 for D (6 bases). The sequencing input was blood. CDR3 sequence (DNA): TGTGCCAGCAGTTACTCTTCGACAGCGACAGGCAACTATGGCTACACCTTC. Amino acid sequence: CASSYSSTATGNYGYTF.